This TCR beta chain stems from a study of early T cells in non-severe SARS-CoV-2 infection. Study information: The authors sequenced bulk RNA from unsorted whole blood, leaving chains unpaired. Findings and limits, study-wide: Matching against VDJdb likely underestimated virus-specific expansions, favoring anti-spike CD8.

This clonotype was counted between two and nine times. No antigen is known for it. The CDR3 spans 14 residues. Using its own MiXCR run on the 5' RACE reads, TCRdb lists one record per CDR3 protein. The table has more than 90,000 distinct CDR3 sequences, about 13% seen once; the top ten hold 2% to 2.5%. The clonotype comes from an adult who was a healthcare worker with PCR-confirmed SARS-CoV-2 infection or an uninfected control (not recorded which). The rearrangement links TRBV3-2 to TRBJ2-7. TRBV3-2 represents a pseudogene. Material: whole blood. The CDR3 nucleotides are TGTGCCAGCAGCCAAGAATCAAACGGCTACGGACAGTACTTC. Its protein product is CASSQESNGYGQYF.